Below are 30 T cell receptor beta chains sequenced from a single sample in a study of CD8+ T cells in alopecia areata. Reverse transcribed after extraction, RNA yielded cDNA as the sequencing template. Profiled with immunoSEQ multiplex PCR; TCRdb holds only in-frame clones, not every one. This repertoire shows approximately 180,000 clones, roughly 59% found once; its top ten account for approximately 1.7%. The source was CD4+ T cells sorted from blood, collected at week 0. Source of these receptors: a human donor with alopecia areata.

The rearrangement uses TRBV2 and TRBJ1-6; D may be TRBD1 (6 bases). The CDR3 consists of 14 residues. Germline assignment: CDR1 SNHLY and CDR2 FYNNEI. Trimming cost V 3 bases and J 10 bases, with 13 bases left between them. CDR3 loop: CASSDLGQRSPLHF. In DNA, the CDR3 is TGTGCCAGCAGTGATTTGGGACAAAGGTCACCCCTCCACTTT.

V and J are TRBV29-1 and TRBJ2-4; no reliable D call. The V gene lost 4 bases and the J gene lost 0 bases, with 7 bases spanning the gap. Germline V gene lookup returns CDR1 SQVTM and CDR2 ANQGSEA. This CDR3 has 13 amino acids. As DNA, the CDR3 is TGCAGCGTTGTGTGGGTAGCCAAAAACATTCAGTACTTC. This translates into CSVVWVAKNIQYF. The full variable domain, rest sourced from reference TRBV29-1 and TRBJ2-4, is SAVISQKPSRDICQRGTSLTIQCQVDSQVTMMFWYRQQPGQSLTLIATANQGSEATYESGFVIDKFPISRPNLTFSTLTVSNMSPEDSSIYLCSVVWVAKNIQYFGAGTRLSVL.

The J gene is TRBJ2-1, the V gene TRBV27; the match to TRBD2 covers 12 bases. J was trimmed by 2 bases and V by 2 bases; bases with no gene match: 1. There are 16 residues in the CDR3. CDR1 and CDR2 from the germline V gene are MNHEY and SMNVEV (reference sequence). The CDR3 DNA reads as TGTGCCAGCAGTTTAAGACTAGCGGGGGCCTACAATGAGCAGTTCTTC. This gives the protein CASSLRLAGAYNEQFF.

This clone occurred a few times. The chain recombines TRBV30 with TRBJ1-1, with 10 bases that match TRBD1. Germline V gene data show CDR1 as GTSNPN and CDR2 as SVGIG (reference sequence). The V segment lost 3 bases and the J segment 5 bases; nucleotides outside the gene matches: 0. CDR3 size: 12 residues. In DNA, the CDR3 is TGTGCCTGGAGGGGACAGGGGACTGAAGCTTTCTTT. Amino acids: CAWRGQGTEAFF.

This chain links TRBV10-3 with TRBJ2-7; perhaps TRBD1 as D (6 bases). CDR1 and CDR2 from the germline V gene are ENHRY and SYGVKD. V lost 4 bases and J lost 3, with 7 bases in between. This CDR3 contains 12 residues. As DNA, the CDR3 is TGTGCCATCAGTGGACAGGACTACGAGCAGTACTTC. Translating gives CAISGQDYEQYF.

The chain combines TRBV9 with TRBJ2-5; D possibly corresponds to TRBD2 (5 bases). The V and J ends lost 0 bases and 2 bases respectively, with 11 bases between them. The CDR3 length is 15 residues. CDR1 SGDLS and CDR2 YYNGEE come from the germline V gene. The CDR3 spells CASSVGGLAQETQYF. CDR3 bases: TGTGCCAGCAGCGTAGGTGGGCTAGCTCAAGAGACCCAGTACTTC.

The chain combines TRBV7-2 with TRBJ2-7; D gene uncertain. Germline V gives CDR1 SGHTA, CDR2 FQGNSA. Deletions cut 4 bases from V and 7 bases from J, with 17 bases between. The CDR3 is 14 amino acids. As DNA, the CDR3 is TGTGCCAGCAGCTCTACCCAACGCAGTTTGGAGCAGTACTTC. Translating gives CASSSTQRSLEQYF.

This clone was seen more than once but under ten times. CDR3 residues: CSARDRTYGYTF. CDR3 bases: TGCAGCGCCCGTGACAGGACGTATGGCTACACCTTC. V gene TRBV29-1 combines with J gene TRBJ1-2, with D possibly matching TRBD1 (6 bases). V lost 7 bases and J lost 5, with 14 bases in between. This CDR3 has 12 amino acids. Germline V gives CDR1 SQVTM, CDR2 ANQGSEA.

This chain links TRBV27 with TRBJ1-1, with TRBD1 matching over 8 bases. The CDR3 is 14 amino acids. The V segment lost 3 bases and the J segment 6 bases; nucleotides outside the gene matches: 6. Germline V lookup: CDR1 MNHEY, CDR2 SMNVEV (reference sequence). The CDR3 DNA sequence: TGTGCCAGCAGTTTCTCCACAGGGGGTTCTGAAGCTTTCTTT. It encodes CASSFSTGGSEAFF.

CDR3 DNA: TGTGCCAGCAGTGCCAAGGGAGCCGCTAATGAAAAACTGTTTTTT. Its translation is CASSAKGAANEKLFF. The gene calls are TRBV25-1 and TRBJ1-4, with D unclear. CDR1 and CDR2 (germline): MGHDK, SYGVNS. CDR3 length: 15 residues. V lost 4 bases to trimming and J lost 3 bases, with 12 bases between them. The full variable domain, in which reference TRBV25-1 and TRBJ1-4 provide the parts outside the CDR3, is EADIYQTPRYLVIGTGKKITLECSQTMGHDKMYWYQQDPGMELHLIHYSYGVNSTEKGDLSSESTVSRIRTEHFPLTLESARPSHTSQYLCASSAKGAANEKLFFGSGTQLSVL.

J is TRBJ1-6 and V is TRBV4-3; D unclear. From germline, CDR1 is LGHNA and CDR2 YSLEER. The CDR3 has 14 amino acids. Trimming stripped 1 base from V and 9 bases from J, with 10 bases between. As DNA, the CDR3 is TGCGCCAGCAGCCAAGTCCAGTTGCTTTCACCCCTCCACTTT. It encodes CASSQVQLLSPLHF.

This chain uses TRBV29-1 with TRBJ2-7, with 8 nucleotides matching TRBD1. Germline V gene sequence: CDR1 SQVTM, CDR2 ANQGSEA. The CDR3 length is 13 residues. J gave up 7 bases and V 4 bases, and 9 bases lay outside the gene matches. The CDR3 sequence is CSVVGQGWWEQYF. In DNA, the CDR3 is TGCAGCGTTGTTGGACAGGGTTGGTGGGAGCAGTACTTC.

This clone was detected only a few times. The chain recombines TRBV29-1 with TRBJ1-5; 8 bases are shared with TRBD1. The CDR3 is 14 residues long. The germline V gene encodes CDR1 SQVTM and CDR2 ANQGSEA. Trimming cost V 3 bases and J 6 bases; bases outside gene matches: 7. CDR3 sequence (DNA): TGCAGCGTTGAGTCAGACAGGGGAGCTCAGCCCCAGCATTTT. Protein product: CSVESDRGAQPQHF.

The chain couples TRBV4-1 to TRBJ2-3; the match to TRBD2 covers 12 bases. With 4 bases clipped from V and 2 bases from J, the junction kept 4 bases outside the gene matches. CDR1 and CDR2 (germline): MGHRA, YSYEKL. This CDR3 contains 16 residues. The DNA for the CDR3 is TGCGCCAGCAGCCCACGGACTAGCGGGAACACAGATACGCAGTATTTT. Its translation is CASSPRTSGNTDTQYF.

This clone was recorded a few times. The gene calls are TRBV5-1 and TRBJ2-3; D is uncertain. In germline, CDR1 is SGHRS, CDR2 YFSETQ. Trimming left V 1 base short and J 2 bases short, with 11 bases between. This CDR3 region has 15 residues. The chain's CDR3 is CASSLTVTATDTQYF. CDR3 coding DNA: TGCGCCAGCAGCTTGACGGTGACGGCCACAGATACGCAGTATTTT.

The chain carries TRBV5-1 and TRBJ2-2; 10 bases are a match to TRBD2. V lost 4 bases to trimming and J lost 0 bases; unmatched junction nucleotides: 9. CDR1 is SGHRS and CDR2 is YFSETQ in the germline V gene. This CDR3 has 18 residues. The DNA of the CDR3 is TGCGCCAGCAGCATGAGGAGTAGCGGGGGGCCGAACACCGGGGAGCTGTTTTTT. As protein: CASSMRSSGGPNTGELFF. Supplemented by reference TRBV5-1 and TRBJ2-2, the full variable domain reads KAGVTQTPRYLIKTRGQQVTLSCSPISGHRSVSWYQQTPGQGLQFLFEYFSETQRNKGNFPGRFSGRQFSNSRSEMNVSTLELGDSALYLCASSMRSSGGPNTGELFFGEGSRLTVL.

The CDR3 reads CASSYDFGTSQETQYF. CDR3 DNA: TGTGCCAGCAGTTACGACTTTGGGACTTCCCAAGAGACCCAGTACTTC. The rearrangement joins TRBV6-5 to TRBJ2-5, with a tentative D call TRBD2 (6 bases). Germline assignment: CDR1 MNHEY and CDR2 SVGAGI. The CDR3 has 16 amino acids. V was cut by 2 bases and J by 1 base, with 14 bases left in between.

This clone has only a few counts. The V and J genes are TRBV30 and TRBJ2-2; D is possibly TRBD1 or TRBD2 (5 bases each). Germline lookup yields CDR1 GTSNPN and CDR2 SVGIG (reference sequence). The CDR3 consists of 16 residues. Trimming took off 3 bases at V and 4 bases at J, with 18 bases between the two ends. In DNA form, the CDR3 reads TGTGCCTGGAGAGGGTTGGGGGTAACTGGCACCGGGGAGCTGTTTTTT. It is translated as CAWRGLGVTGTGELFF.

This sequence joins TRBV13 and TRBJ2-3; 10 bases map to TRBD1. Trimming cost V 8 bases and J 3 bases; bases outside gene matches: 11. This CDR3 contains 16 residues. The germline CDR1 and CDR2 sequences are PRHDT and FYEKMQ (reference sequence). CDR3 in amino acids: CASGTSDRGRTDTQYF. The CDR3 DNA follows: TGTGCCAGCGGAACTTCAGACAGGGGGCGGACAGATACGCAGTATTTT.

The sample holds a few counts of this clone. The CDR3 sequence: CASRHGGQSNYGYTF. The CDR3 nucleotides are TGTGCCAGTAGGCATGGGGGACAGTCTAACTATGGCTACACCTTC. The chain has TRBV19 and TRBJ1-2, with TRBD1 identical over 7 bases. CDR1 and CDR2 (germline): LNHDA, SQIVND (reference sequence). The CDR3 is 15 residues long. The V and J ends lost 6 bases and 0 bases, in that order; junction bases with no gene match: 7.

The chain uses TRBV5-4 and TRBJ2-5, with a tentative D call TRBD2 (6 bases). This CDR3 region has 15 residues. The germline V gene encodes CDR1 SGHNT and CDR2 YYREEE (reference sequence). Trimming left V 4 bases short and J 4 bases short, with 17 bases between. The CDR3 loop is CASSPIGGVLETQYF. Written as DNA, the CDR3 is TGTGCCAGCAGCCCGATCGGGGGAGTTTTAGAGACCCAGTACTTC.

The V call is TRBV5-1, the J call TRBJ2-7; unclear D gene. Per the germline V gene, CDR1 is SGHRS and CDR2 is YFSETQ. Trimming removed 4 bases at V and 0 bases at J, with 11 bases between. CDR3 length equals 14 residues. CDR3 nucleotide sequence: TGCGCCAGCAGCAGGGCGGCTAGCTCCTACGAGCAGTACTTC. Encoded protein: CASSRAASSYEQYF.

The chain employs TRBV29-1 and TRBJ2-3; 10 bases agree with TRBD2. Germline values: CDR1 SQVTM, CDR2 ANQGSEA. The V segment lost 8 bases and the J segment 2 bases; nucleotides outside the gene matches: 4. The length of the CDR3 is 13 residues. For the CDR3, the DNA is TGCAGCCTAGGGACTAGCGTCACAGATACGCAGTATTTT. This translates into CSLGTSVTDTQYF.

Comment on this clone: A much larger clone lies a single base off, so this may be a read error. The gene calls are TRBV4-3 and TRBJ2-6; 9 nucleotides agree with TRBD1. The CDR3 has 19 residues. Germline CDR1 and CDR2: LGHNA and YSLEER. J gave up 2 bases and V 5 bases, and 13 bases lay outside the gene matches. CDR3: CASSVTGTGFSAGANVLTF. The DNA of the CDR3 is TGCGCCAGCAGCGTTACCGGGACAGGGTTCTCCGCTGGGGCCAACGTCCTGACTTTC.

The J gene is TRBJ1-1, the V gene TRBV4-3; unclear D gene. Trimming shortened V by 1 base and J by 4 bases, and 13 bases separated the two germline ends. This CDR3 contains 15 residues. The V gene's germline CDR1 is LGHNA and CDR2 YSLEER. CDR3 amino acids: CASSQVKGSITEAFF. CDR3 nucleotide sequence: TGCGCCAGCAGCCAAGTGAAGGGTTCTATCACTGAAGCTTTCTTT.

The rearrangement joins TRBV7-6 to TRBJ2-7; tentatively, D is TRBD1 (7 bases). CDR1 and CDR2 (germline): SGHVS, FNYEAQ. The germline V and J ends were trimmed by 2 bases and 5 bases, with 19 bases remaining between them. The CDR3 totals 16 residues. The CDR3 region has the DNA TGTGCCAGCAGCTTAAAGGGGGGCAGGGGGACCGACGAGCAGTACTTC. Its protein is CASSLKGGRGTDEQYF.

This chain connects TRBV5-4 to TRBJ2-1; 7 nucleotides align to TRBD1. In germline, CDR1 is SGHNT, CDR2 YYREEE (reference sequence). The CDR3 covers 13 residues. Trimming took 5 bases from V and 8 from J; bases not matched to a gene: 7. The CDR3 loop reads CASSYTGVDEQFF. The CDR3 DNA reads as TGTGCCAGCAGTTATACAGGGGTCGATGAGCAGTTCTTC.

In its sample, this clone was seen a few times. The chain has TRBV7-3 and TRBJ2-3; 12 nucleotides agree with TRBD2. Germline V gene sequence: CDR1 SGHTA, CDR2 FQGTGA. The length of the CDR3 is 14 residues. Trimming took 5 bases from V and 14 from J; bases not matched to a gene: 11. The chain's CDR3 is CASSPGLAGSSWYF. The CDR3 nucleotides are TGTGCCAGCAGCCCCGGACTAGCGGGGAGTTCATGGTATTTT. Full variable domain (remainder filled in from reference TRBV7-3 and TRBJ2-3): GAGVSQTPSNKVTEKGKYVELRCDPISGHTALYWYRQSLGQGPEFLIYFQGTGAADDSGLPNDRFFAVRPEGSVSTLKIQRTERGDSAVYLCASSPGLAGSSWYFGPGTRLTVL.

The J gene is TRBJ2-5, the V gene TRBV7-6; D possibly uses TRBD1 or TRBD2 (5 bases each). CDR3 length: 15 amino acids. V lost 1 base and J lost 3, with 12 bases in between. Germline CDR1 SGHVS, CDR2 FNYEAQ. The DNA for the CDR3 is TGTGCCAGCAGCTTAGATCTGGGACCAAAAGAGACCCAGTACTTC. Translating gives CASSLDLGPKETQYF.

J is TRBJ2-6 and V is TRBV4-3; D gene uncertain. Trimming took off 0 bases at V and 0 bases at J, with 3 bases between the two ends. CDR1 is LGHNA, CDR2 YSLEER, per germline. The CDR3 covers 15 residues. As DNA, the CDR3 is TGCGCCAGCAGCCAAGACATCTCTGGGGCCAACGTCCTGACTTTC. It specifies CASSQDISGANVLTF.